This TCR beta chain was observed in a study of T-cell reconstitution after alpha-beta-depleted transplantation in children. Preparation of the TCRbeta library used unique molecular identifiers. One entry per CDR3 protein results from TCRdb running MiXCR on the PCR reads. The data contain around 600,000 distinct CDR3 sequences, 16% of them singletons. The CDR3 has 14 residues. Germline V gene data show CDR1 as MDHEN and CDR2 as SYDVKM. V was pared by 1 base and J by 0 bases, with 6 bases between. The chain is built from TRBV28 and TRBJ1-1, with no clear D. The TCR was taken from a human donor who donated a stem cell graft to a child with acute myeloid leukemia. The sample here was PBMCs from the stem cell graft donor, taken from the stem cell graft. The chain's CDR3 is CASSLLSVNTEAFF. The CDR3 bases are TGTGCCAGCAGTTTATTGTCGGTGAACACTGAAGCTTTCTTT.